The present T cell receptor (beta chain) was sequenced within a study of post-analysis software for immune sequencing data. Study observations and caveats: Among multiple sclerosis patients, normalized Chao1 diversity was significantly below that of controls. Patients showed TRBV5-6, TRBV5-1 and TRBV20-1 among several TRBV segments more frequent than in controls.

The TCR beta cDNA libraries carried unique molecular identifiers. Input populations of about 1 to 11 million T cells gave rise to 500,000 to 600,000 cDNA molecules. One entry per CDR3 protein results from TCRdb running MiXCR on the PCR reads. The sample consists of about 820,000 distinct CDR3 sequences, about 50% of them appearing once. A remark on this clonotype: Its antigen is not identified.

This CDR3 contains 12 residues. The V call is TRBV21-1, the J call TRBJ2-7; the DNA was not used to check the table's D call, TRBD1. TRBV21-1 corresponds to a pseudogene. Source material: blood. The TCR sequence derives from a girl aged 5 to 17 with multiple sclerosis. This chain's CDR3 is CASGQGGREQYF. CDR3 in DNA: TGTGCCAGTGGACAGGGTGGGCGCGAGCAGTACTTC.